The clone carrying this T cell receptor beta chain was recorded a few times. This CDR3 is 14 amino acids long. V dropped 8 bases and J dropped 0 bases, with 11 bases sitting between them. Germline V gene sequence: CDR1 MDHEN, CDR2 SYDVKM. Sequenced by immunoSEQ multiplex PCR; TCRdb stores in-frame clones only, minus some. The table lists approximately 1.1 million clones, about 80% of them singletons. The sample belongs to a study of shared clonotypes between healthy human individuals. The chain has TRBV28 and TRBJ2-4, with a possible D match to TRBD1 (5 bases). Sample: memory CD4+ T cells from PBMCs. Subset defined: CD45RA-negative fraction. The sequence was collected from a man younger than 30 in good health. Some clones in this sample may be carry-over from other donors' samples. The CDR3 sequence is CASGQTAAKNIQYF. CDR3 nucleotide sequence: TGTGCCAGCGGACAAACTGCAGCCAAAAACATTCAGTACTTC.